Detailed here is one TCR beta chain. What it recognizes is unknown. TCRdb's copy holds only in-frame clones and misses some; the assay was immunoSEQ multiplex PCR. The repertoire holds about 130,000 clones, with 75% to 85% as singletons. Time point described: blood 2 weeks post-SBRT. Treatment meaning: 15 Gy SBRT to primary tumor, nephrectomy 4 weeks later. Serial blood draws occurred at baseline and 2 and 4 weeks post-SBRT. Clear cell pathology was present in this patient's renal cell carcinoma. The data derive from a study of radiation and T cells in renal cell carcinoma. Study-wide results and limits: In blood, top tumor clones expanded by 2 weeks, shrinking by 4.

From germline, CDR1 is KGHSH and CDR2 LQKENI. The J segment lost 5 bases and the V segment lost 4 bases, leaving 10 bases of the junction unmatched. There are 16 residues in the CDR3. The V gene is TRBV18, the J gene TRBJ2-1, with TRBD2 matching over 8 bases. The sequences come from blood, collected from a patient whose treatment included radiotherapy and nephrectomy. This TCR was sampled from a woman aged 55-70 years with renal cell carcinoma. In DNA, the CDR3 is TGTGCCAGCTCACGATCCGGGACTAGGGGTGACAATGAGCAGTTCTTC. Translation: CASSRSGTRGDNEQFF.